This TCR beta chain stems from a study of cytomegalovirus exposure and HLA in healthy donors. CDR1 is SGHRS, CDR2 YFSETQ, per germline. V lost 4 bases and J 2 bases, leaving 10 bases between the germline ends. The CDR3 runs 14 residues. A multiplex PCR was run with 60 Vbeta primers and 13 Jbeta primers. TCRdb keeps only in-frame clones here, not all; method: immunoSEQ multiplex PCR. Of roughly 120,000 clones listed, over 65% are singletons. Whole-study results and caveats: Under in vitro conditions, a few CMV-associated chains were confirmed as specific for CMV antigens. It was reportedly the case that the classifier diagnosed cytomegalovirus status with high specificity and sensitivity.

Worth noting for this clone: As yet, its antigen is unknown.

This TCR was sampled from a man aged 45 to 65 in good health and CMV-seronegative. This rearrangement joins TRBV5-1 to TRBJ2-1; no clear D. Sequences were obtained from PBMCs. CDR3 nucleotide sequence: TGCGCCAGCAGCCCTCGAGATACCTACAATGAGCAGTTCTTC. Translating it yields CASSPRDTYNEQFF. Filled out from reference TRBV5-1 and TRBJ2-1, the complete variable domain reads KAGVTQTPRYLIKTRGQQVTLSCSPISGHRSVSWYQQTPGQGLQFLFEYFSETQRNKGNFPGRFSGRQFSNSRSEMNVSTLELGDSALYLCASSPRDTYNEQFFGPGTRLTVL.